This T cell receptor (beta chain) stems from a study of response to subunit inactivated influenza vaccine. A remark on this clonotype: Its antigen is unidentified.

TCRdb called the RT-PCR reads again in MiXCR, with one record for every CDR3 protein. The sample shows 650,000 to 800,000 distinct CDR3 sequences, roughly 13% of them seen only once. The CDR3 totals 17 residues. Germline-derived CDR1 and CDR2 are MGHRA and YSYEKL. V trimming: 1 base; J trimming: 2 bases; junction bases outside the gene matches: 6. Study-level findings and limits: There was a suggestion from the authors that each seasonal influenza vaccination recruits few new T cells.

The receptor's source is a man aged 50-59 years who received an inactivated influenza vaccine. Specimen: PBMCs from blood, collected around 14 days before vaccination. The chain carries TRBV4-1 and TRBJ2-5; 11 bases align to TRBD2. The CDR3 DNA is TGCGCCAGCAGCCAAGCCCTACTAGCGGGGGCTCAAGAGACCCAGTACTTC. This sequence encodes CASSQALLAGAQETQYF.